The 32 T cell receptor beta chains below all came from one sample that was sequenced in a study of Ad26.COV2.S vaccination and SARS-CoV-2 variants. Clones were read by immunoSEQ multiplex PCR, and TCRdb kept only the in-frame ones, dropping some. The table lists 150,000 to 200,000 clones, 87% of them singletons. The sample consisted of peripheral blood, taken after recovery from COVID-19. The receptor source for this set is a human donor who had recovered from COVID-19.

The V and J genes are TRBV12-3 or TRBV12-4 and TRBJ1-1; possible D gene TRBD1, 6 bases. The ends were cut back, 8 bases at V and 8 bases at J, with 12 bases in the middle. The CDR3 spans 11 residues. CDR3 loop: CASGLQGEAFF. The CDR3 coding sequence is TGTGCCAGCGGATTGCAGGGGGAAGCTTTCTTT.

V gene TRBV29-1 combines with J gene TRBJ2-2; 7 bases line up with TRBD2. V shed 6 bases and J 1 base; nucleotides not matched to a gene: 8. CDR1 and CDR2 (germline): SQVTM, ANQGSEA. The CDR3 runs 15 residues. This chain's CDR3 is CSVRGGSMNTGELFF. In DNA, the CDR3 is TGCAGCGTCCGAGGCGGGAGTATGAACACCGGGGAGCTGTTTTTT.

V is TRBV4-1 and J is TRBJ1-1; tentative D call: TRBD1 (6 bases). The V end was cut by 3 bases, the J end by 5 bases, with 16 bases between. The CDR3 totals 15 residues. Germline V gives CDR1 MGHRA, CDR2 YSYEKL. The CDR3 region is CASSHNSGVDTEAFF. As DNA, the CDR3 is TGCGCCAGCAGCCACAACTCAGGGGTGGATACTGAAGCTTTCTTT.

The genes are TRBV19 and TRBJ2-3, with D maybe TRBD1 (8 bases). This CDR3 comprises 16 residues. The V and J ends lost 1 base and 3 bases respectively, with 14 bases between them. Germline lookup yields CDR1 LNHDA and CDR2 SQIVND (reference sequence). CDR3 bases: TGTGCCAGTAGTATAGCAGACAGGGGAGGGACAGATACGCAGTATTTT. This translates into CASSIADRGGTDTQYF.

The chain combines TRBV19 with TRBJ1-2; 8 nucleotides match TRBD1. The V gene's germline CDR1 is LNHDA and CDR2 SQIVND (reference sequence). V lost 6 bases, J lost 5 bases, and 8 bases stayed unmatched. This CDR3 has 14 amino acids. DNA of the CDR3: TGTGCCAGTAGCCGAGGACAGGGATCTTATGGCTACACCTTC. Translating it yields CASSRGQGSYGYTF.

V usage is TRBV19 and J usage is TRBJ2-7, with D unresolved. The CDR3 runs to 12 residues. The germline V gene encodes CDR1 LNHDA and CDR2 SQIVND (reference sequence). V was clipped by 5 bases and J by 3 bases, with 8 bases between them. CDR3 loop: CASSHGYYEQYF. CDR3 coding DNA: TGTGCCAGTAGTCACGGGTACTACGAGCAGTACTTC.

The chain's CDR3 is CASSPKTQTNEQYF. CDR3 DNA sequence: TGTGCCAGCTCACCCAAGACCCAGACAAACGAGCAGTACTTC. This rearrangement joins TRBV18 to TRBJ2-7; no firm D call. The CDR3 loop spans 14 amino acids. V lost 3 bases to trimming and J lost 5 bases, with 14 bases between them. Germline V gene sequence: CDR1 KGHSH, CDR2 LQKENI.

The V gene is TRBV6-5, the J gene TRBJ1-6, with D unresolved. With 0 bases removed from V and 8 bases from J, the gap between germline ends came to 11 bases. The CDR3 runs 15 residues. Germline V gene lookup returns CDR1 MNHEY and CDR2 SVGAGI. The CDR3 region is CASSYSSTAYSPLHF. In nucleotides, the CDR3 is TGTGCCAGCAGTTACTCGTCTACGGCTTATTCACCCCTCCACTTT.

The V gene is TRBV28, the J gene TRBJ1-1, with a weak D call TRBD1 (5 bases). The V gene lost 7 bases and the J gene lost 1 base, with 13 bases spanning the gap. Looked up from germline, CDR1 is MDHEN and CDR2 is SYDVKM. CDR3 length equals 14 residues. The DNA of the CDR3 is TGTGCCAGCATCACTGGGACGGGGAACACTGAAGCTTTCTTT. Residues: CASITGTGNTEAFF.

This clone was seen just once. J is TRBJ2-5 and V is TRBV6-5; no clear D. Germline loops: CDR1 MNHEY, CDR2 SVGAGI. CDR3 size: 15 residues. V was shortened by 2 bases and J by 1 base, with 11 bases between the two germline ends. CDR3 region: CASSYAEPVQETQYF. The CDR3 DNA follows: TGTGCCAGCAGTTACGCAGAGCCCGTCCAAGAGACCCAGTACTTC.

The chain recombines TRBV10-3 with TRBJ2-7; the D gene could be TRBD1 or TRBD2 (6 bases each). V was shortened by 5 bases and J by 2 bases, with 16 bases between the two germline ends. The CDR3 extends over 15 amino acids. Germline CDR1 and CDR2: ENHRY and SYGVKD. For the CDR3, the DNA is TGTGCCATCAGTTGGAGGGGGGTTTTAACCTACGAGCAGTACTTC. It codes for CAISWRGVLTYEQYF.

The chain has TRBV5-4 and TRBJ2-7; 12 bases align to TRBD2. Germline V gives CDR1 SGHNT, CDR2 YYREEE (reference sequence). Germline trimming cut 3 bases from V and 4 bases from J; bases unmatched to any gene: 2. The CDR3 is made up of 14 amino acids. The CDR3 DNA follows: TGTGCCAGCAGCTCCGGACTAGCGGGGTACGAGCAGTACTTC. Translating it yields CASSSGLAGYEQYF.

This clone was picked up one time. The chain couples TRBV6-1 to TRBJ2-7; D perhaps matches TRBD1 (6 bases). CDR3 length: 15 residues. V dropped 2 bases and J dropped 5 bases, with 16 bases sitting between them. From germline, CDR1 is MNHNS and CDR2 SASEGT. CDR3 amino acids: CASSEKSLRGHEQYF. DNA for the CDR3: TGTGCCAGCAGTGAAAAATCGCTCAGGGGCCACGAGCAGTACTTC.

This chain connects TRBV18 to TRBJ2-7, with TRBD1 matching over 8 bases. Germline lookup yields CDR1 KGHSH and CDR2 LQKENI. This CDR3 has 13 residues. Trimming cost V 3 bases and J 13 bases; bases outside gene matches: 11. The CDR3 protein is CASSPGTGKIAYF. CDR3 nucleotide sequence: TGTGCCAGCTCACCGGGGACAGGCAAGATTGCTTACTTC.

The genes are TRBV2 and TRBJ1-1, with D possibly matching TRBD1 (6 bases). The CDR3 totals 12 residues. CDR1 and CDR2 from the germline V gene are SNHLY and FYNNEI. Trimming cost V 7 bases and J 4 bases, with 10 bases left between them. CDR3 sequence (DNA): TGTGCCAGCACCGACAGGCCCACTGAAGCTTTCTTT. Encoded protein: CASTDRPTEAFF.

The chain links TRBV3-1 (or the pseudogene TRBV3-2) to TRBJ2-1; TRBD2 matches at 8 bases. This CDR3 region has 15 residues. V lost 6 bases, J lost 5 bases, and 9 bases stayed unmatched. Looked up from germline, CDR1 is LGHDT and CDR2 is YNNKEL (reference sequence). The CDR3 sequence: CASSPPTSVHNEQFF. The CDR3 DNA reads TGTGCCAGCAGTCCCCCGACTAGCGTCCACAATGAGCAGTTCTTC.

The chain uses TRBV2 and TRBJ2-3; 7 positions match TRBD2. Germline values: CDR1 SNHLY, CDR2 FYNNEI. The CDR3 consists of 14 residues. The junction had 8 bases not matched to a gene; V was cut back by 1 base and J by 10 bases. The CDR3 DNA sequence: TGTGCCAGCAGTGAAGAAAGCGGGATAACTTCGCAGTATTTT. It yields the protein CASSEESGITSQYF.

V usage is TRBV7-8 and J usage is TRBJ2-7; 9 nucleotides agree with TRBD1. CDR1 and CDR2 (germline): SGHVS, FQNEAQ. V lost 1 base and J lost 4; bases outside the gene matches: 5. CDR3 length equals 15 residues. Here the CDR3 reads CASSLGDRVTYEQYF. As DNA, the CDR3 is TGTGCCAGCAGCTTAGGGGACAGGGTAACGTACGAGCAGTACTTC.

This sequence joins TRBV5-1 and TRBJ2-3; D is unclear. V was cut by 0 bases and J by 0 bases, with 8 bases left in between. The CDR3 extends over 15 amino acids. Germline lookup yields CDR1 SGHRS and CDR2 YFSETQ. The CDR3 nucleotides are TGCGCCAGCAGCTTGGAAACGGCTAGCACAGATACGCAGTATTTT. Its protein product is CASSLETASTDTQYF. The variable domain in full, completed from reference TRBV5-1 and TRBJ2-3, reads KAGVTQTPRYLIKTRGQQVTLSCSPISGHRSVSWYQQTPGQGLQFLFEYFSETQRNKGNFPGRFSGRQFSNSRSEMNVSTLELGDSALYLCASSLETASTDTQYFGPGTRLTVL.

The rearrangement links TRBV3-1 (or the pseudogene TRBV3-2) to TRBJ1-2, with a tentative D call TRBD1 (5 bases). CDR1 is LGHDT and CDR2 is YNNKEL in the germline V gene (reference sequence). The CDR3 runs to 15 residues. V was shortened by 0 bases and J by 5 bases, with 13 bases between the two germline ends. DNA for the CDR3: TGTGCCAGCAGCCAAGATCGAGGGGCCCGATATGGCTACACCTTC. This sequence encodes CASSQDRGARYGYTF.

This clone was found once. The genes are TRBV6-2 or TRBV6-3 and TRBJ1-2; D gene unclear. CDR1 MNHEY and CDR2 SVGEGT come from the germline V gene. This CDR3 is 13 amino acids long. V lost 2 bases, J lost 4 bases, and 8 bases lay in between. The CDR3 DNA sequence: TGTGCCAGCAGTTACGGGGTGAGCTATGGCTACACCTTC. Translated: CASSYGVSYGYTF.

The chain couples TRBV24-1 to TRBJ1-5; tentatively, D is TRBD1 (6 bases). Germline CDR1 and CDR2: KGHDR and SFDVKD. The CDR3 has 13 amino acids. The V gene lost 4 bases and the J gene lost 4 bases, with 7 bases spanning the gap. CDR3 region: CATSEGQNQPQHF. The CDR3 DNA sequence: TGTGCCACCAGTGAAGGACAGAATCAGCCCCAGCATTTT.

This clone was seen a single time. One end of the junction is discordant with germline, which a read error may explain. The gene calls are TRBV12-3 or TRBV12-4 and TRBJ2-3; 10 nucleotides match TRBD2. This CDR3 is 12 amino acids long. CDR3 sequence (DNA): TGTGCCAGCAGTTTAGCAGCGGGGGGGCACCATTTT. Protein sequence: CASSLAAGGHHF.

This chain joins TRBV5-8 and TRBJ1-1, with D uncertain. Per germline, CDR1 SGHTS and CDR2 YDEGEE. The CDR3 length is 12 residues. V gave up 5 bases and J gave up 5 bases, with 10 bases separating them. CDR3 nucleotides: TGTGCCAGCAGTCGGCCTGTTACTGAAGCTTTCTTT. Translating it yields CASSRPVTEAFF.

CDR3 sequence: CASSASSSGDEQFF. CDR3 coding DNA: TGCGCCAGCAGCGCCTCATCGAGTGGCGATGAGCAGTTCTTC. This chain links TRBV5-1 with TRBJ2-1; D not resolved. The CDR3 length is 14 residues. Trimming left V 4 bases short and J 8 bases short, with 16 bases between. The germline V gene encodes CDR1 SGHRS and CDR2 YFSETQ. Full variable domain (remainder filled in from reference TRBV5-1 and TRBJ2-1): KAGVTQTPRYLIKTRGQQVTLSCSPISGHRSVSWYQQTPGQGLQFLFEYFSETQRNKGNFPGRFSGRQFSNSRSEMNVSTLELGDSALYLCASSASSSGDEQFFGPGTRLTVL.

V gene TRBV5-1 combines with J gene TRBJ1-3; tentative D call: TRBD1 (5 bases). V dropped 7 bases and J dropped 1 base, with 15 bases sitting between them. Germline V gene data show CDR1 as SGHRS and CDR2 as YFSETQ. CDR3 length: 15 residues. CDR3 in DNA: TGCGCCAGCTCGACCTACTGGGGGTCTGGAAACACCATATATTTT. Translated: CASSTYWGSGNTIYF.

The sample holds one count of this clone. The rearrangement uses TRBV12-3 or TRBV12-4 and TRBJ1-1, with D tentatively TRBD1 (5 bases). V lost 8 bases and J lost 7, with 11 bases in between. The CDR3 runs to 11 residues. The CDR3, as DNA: TGTGCCAGCTCCTGGGGGAGTGAAGCTTTCTTT. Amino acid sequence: CASSWGSEAFF.

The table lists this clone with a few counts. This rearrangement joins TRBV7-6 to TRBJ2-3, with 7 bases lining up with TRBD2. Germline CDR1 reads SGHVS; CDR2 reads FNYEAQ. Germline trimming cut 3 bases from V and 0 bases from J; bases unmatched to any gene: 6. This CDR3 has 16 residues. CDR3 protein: CASSLLGGPSTDTQYF. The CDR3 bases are TGTGCCAGCAGCTTGTTGGGAGGGCCAAGCACAGATACGCAGTATTTT.

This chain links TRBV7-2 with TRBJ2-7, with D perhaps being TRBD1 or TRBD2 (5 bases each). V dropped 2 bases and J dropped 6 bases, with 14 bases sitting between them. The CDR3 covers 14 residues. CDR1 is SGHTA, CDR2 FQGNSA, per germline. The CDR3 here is CASSLPNGGGEQYF. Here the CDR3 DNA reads TGTGCCAGCAGCTTACCCAATGGGGGTGGCGAGCAGTACTTC. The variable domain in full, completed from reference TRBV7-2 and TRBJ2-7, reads GAGVSQSPSNKVTEKGKDVELRCDPISGHTALYWYRQSLGQGLEFLIYFQGNSAPDKSGLPSDRFSAERTGGSVSTLTIQRTQQEDSAVYLCASSLPNGGGEQYFGPGTRLTVT.

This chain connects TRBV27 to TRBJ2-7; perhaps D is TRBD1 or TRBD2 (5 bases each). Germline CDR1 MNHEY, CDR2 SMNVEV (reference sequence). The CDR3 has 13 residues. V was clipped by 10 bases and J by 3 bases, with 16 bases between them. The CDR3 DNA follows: TGTGCCACCAGCTTGGGGACCAACTACGAGCAGTACTTC. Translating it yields CATSLGTNYEQYF.

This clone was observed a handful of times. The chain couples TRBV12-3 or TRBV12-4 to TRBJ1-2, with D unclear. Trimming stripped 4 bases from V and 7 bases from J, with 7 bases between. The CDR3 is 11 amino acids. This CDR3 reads CASSSNRGYTF. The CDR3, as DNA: TGTGCCAGCAGTTCTAATCGTGGCTACACCTTC.

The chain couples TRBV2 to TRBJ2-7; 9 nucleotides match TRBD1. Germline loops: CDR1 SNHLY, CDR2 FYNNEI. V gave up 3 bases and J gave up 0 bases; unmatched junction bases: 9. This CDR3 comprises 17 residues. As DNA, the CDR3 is TGTGCCAGCAGTGATGTGGGGGACAGGGACTTCTCCTACGAGCAGTACTTC. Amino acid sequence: CASSDVGDRDFSYEQYF.